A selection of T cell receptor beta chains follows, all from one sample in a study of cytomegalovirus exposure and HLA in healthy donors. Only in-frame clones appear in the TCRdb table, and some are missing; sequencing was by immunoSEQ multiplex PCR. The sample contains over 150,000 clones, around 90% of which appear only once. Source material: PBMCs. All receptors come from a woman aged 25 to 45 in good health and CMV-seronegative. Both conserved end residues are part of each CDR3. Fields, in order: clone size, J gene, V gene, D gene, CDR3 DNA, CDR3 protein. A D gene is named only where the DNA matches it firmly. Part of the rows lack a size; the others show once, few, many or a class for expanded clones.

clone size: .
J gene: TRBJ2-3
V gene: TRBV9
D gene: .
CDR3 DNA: TGTGCCAGCAGCGTAGCGCGGGCCACAGATACGCAGTATTTT
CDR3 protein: CASSVARATDTQYF

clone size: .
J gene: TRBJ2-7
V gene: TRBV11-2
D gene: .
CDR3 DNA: TGTGCCAGCAGTTATCGGACAACATCCTACGAGCAGTACTTC
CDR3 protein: CASSYRTTSYEQYF

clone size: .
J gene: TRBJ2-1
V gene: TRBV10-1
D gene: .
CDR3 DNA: TGCGCCAGCAGTGACAGGGCCTCCCTTTGGAATGAGCAGTTCTTC
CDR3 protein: CASSDRASLWNEQFF

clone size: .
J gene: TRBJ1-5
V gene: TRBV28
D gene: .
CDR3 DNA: TGTGCCAGCAGCGCTATCAATCAGCCCCAGCATTTT
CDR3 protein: CASSAINQPQHF

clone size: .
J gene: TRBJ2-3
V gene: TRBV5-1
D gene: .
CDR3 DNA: TGCGCCAGCAGCTCCCGTGGGGGGACGACAAGCACAGATACGCAGTATTTT
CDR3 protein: CASSSRGGTTSTDTQYF

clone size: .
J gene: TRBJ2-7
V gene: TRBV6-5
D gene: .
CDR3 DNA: TGTGCCAGCAGTTATGACCCAGGTTACGAGCAGTACTTC
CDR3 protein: CASSYDPGYEQYF

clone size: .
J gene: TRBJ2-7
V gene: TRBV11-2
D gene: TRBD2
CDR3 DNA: TGTGCCAGCAGCGTCAGCGGAGGACTAGCCCACGAGCAGTACTTC
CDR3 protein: CASSVSGGLAHEQYF

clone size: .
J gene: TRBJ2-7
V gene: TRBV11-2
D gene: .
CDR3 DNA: TGTGCCAGCAGCCGACAGTTCTCCTACGAGCAGTACTTC
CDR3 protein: CASSRQFSYEQYF

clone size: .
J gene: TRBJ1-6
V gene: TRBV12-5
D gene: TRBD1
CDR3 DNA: TGTGCTAGTGGAAAAGAGACAGGGGTTTCACCCCTCCACTTT
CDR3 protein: CASGKETGVSPLHF

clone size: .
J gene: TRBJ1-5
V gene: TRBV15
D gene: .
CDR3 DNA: TGTGCCACCAGCAGAGGGGGGGAAGGGCATGGTCAGCCCCAGCATTTT
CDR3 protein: CATSRGGEGHGQPQHF

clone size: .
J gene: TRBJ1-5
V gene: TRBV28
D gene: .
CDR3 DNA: TGTGCCAGCAGTTTAGCAACAGGGAATAGCAATCAGCCCCAGCATTTT
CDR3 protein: CASSLATGNSNQPQHF

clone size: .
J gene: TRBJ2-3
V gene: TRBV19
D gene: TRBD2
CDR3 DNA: TGTGCCAGTAGTCTGACTAGCGGTCTGTGGGATACGCAGTATTTT
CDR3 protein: CASSLTSGLWDTQYF

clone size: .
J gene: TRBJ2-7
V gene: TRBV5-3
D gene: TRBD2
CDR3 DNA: TGTGCCAGAAGCCGGGGACTAGCGGGACGCCTATACGAGCAGTACTTC
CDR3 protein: CARSRGLAGRLYEQYF

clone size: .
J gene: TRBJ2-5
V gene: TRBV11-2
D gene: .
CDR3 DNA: TGTGCCAGCAGCTTACCCCTTCAGACCCAGTACTTC
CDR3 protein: CASSLPLQTQYF

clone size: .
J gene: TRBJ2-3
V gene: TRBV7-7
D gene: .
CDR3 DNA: TGTGCCAGCAGCTTAGGCGGAGCCACAGATACGCAGTATTTT
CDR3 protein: CASSLGGATDTQYF

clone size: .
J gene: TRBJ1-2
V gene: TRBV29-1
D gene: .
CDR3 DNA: TGCAGCGTTGCCTTAGGCGGGGACTCGAATAACTATGGCTACACCTTC
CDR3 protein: CSVALGGDSNNYGYTF

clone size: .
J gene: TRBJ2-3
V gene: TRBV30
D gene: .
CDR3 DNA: TGTGCCTGGAGTACAGGGTCGATCTCTGCAGATACGCAGTATTTT
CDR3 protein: CAWSTGSISADTQYF

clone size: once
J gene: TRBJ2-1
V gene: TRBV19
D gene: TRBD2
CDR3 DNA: TGTGCCAGTAGTATCGGGAGTCTAGCGGCGACCTACAATGAGCAGTTCTTC
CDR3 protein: CASSIGSLAATYNEQFF

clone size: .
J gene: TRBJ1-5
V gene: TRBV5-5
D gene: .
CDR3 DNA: TGTGCCAGCAGCTCCTACAGGGGCAATCAGCCCCAGCATTTT
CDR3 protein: CASSSYRGNQPQHF

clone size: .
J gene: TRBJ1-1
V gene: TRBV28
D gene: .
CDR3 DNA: TGTGCCAGCAGTTTTTGGGGAGGGGGGACTGAAGCTTTCTTT
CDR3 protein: CASSFWGGGTEAFF

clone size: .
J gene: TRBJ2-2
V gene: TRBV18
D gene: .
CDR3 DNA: TGTGCCAGCTCACTTAAGGGACTCGCGGCCAACACCGGGGAGCTGTTTTTT
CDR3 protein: CASSLKGLAANTGELFF

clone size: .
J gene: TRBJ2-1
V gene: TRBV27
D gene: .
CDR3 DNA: TGTGCCAGCAGGGAGGGCGGGAACGGTGAGCAGTTCTTC
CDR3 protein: CASREGGNGEQFF

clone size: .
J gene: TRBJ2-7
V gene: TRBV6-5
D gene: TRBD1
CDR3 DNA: TGTGCCAGCAGTCATGACAGGGGTTTTTTCAACGAGCAGTACTTC
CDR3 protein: CASSHDRGFFNEQYF

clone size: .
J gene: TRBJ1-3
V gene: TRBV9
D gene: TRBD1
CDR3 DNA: TGTGCCAGCAGCGTAGGGACAGGGACTGGAAACACCATATATTTT
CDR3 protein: CASSVGTGTGNTIYF

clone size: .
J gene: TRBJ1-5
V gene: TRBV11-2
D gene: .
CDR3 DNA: TGTGCCAGCAGCTTAGGACAGTCCATCAATCAGCCCCAGCATTTT
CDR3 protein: CASSLGQSINQPQHF

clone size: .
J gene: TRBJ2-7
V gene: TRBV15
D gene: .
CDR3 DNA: TGTGCCACCAGCAGACCTGGGCCATACGAGCAGTACTTC
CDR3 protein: CATSRPGPYEQYF

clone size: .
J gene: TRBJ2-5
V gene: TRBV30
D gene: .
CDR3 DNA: TGTGCCTGGAGGGGAGGGGGTGGGGAGCAGTACTTC
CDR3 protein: CAWRGGGGEQYF

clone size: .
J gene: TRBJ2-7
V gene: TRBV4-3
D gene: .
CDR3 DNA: TGCGCCAGCAGCCAAGACTCGGGGGTCGGGGAGCAGTACTTC
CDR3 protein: CASSQDSGVGEQYF

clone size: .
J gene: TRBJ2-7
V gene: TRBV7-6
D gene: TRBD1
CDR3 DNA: TGTGCCAGCAGCTCCCTTAGGGGACAGATGATATCCACCTACGAGCAGTACTTC
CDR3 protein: CASSSLRGQMISTYEQYF

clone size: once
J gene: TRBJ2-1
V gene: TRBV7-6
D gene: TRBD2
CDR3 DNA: TGTGCCAGCAGCTCCGACCCCGGACTAGCGGGCTCTATCAATGAGCAGTTCTTC
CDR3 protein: CASSSDPGLAGSINEQFF

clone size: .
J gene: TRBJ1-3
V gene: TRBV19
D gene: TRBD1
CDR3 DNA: TGTGCCAGTGGGGACAGGGCCATTAGAACTGGAAACACCATATATTTT
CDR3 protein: CASGDRAIRTGNTIYF

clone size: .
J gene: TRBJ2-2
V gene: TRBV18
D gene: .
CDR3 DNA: TGTGCCAGCTCCGCCCTTCCGGGGATAGCCCTGACCACCGGGGAGCTGTTTTTT
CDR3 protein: CASSALPGIALTTGELFF

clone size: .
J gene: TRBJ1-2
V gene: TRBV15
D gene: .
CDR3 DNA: TGTGCCACTTCCCCGGGAAGCTTTAACTATGGCTACACCTTC
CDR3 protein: CATSPGSFNYGYTF

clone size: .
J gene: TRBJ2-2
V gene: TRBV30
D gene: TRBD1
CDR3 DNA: TGTGCCTGGATACGGACAGGGGTAAACACCGGGGAGCTGTTTTTT
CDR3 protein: CAWIRTGVNTGELFF

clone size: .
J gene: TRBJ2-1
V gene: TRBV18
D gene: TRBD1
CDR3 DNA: TGTGCCAGCTCAGAGGGGGCGGGCAATGAGCAGTTCTTC
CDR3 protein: CASSEGAGNEQFF

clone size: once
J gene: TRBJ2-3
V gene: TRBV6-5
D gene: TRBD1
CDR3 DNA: TGTGCCAGCAGTTCCGGACAGGGGGTGACAGATACGCAGTATTTT
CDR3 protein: CASSSGQGVTDTQYF

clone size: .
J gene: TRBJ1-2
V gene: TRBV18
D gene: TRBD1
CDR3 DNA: TGTGCCAGCTCAGAAGGACAGGGGAGTCACTATGGCTACACCTTC
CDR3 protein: CASSEGQGSHYGYTF